These 26 T cell receptor beta chains originate from one sample sequenced in a study of PD-L1 blockade in urothelial cancer. Only in-frame clones appear in the TCRdb table, and some are missing; sequencing was by immunoSEQ multiplex PCR. The sample holds 37,000 or so clones, 82% seen once. The source material was PBMCs, sampled around atezolizumab (anti-PD-L1) treatment. The origin of the receptors is a man aged 60 to 75 with urothelial cancer.

The rearrangement uses TRBV5-8 and TRBJ2-5; D might be TRBD2 (6 bases). The CDR3 sequence is 14 residues long. Germline CDR1 and CDR2: SGHTS and YDEGEE. V dropped 0 bases and J dropped 5 bases, with 11 bases sitting between them. The CDR3 loop is CASSLEQGGETQYF. CDR3 DNA: TGTGCCAGCAGCTTGGAACAAGGAGGGGAGACCCAGTACTTC.

This chain uses TRBV5-1 with TRBJ2-1, with 7 bases fitting TRBD1. This CDR3 is 15 amino acids long. The V gene end was trimmed by 5 bases and the J gene end by 7 bases; junction bases not matched to a gene: 12. CDR1 is SGHRS, CDR2 YFSETQ, per germline. The CDR3 DNA sequence: TGCGCCAGCAGTGAGAGGACAGGAAGGGGGAATGAGCAGTTCTTC. Translated: CASSERTGRGNEQFF.

The genes are TRBV4-1 and TRBJ2-2; possible D gene TRBD2, 5 bases. Germline V gene lookup returns CDR1 MGHRA and CDR2 YSYEKL. The V and J ends lost 6 bases and 0 bases respectively, with 17 bases between them. This CDR3 contains 17 residues. DNA of the CDR3: TGCGCCAGCAGTACAACCCCTTGGACTGCGAACACCGGGGAGCTGTTTTTT. Translated: CASSTTPWTANTGELFF.

The J gene is TRBJ2-5, the V gene TRBV10-3; 11 bases are shared with TRBD2. This CDR3 has 19 residues. Germline V gives CDR1 ENHRY, CDR2 SYGVKD. With 0 bases clipped from V and 0 bases from J, the junction kept 9 bases outside the gene matches. The CDR3 DNA is TGTGCCATCAGTGAGTCATGGGCTAGCGGGGGGACCAACCAAGAGACCCAGTACTTC. Translating it yields CAISESWASGGTNQETQYF.

The gene calls are TRBV11-2 and TRBJ1-1, with a weak D call TRBD1 (5 bases). Trimming shortened V by 5 bases and J by 11 bases, and 30 bases separated the two germline ends. Germline CDR1 is SGHAT and CDR2 is FQNNGV. There are 17 residues in the CDR3. The CDR3 loop reads CASSKTGTVKGGSWAFF. In DNA form, the CDR3 reads TGTGCCAGCAGCAAGACCGGGACGGTGAAAGGAGGGTCTTGGGCTTTCTTT.

V and J are TRBV5-4 and TRBJ2-3; 9 nucleotides line up with TRBD2. Germline CDR1 SGHNT, CDR2 YYREEE (reference sequence). The V and J ends lost 4 bases and 3 bases, in that order; junction bases with no gene match: 6. The CDR3 is 15 residues long. The CDR3 DNA reads TGTGCCAGCAGCCCGGAGCGGGGGGCTACAGATACGCAGTATTTT. Its translation: CASSPERGATDTQYF.

This chain connects TRBV7-8 to TRBJ1-5; 8 nucleotides align to TRBD1. Looked up from germline, CDR1 is SGHVS and CDR2 is FQNEAQ. Losses at the gene ends were 5 bases for V and 6 bases for J; bases not matched to a gene: 6. The CDR3 length is 14 residues. The CDR3: CASSIRGLGQPQHF. The CDR3 region has the DNA TGTGCCAGCAGCATCAGGGGGCTTGGTCAGCCCCAGCATTTT. The full variable domain, rest sourced from reference TRBV7-8 and TRBJ1-5, is GAGVSQSPRYKVAKRGQDVALRCDPISGHVSLFWYQQALGQGPEFLTYFQNEAQLDKSGLPSDRFFAERPEGSVSTLKIQRTQQEDSAVYLCASSIRGLGQPQHFGDGTRLSIL.

V is TRBV7-8 and J is TRBJ2-7; 9 nucleotides line up with TRBD2. Trimming cost V 3 bases and J 2 bases; bases outside gene matches: 5. This CDR3 spans 15 amino acids. Germline CDR1 and CDR2: SGHVS and FQNEAQ. CDR3 loop: CASSFIAGAAYEQYF. CDR3 DNA sequence: TGTGCCAGCAGCTTTATAGCGGGGGCGGCCTACGAGCAGTACTTC.

This clone has a handful of counts. The J gene is TRBJ2-2, the V gene TRBV29-1; 9 bases match TRBD1. V trimming: 3 bases; J trimming: 3 bases; junction bases outside the gene matches: 2. The CDR3 is 14 amino acids. Germline CDR1 and CDR2: SQVTM and ANQGSEA. The CDR3 bases are TGCAGCGTTGACCGGGACAGGGACACCGGGGAGCTGTTTTTT. This translates into CSVDRDRDTGELFF.

The chain uses TRBV7-9 and TRBJ2-7; 10 nucleotides agree with TRBD1. V lost 5 bases and J lost 2; bases outside the gene matches: 6. The V gene's germline CDR1 is SEHNR and CDR2 FQNEAQ (reference sequence). The CDR3 runs to 15 residues. CDR3 in DNA: TGTGCCAGCAGCCTGGGACAGGGGTTGACCTACGAGCAGTACTTC. It specifies CASSLGQGLTYEQYF. Combining the CDR3 with reference TRBV7-9 and TRBJ2-7 gives the whole variable domain DTGVSQNPRHKITKRGQNVTFRCDPISEHNRLYWYRQTLGQGPEFLTYFQNEAQLEKSRLLSDRFSAERPKGSFSTLEIQRTEQGDSAMYLCASSLGQGLTYEQYFGPGTRLTVT.

The chain uses TRBV7-2 and TRBJ2-5, with no clear D. From germline, CDR1 is SGHTA and CDR2 FQGNSA. V was pared by 1 base and J by 7 bases, with 16 bases between. CDR3 size: 15 residues. The CDR3 region has the DNA TGTGCCAGCAGCTTAGAGCGAGGCCAGTTGTCGACCCAGTACTTC. Residues: CASSLERGQLSTQYF.

For the CDR3, the DNA is TGTGCCAGCAGTGGGAGACAGGGCTCCTTGAGCTCCTATAATTCACCCCTCCACTTT. It yields the protein CASSGRQGSLSSYNSPLHF. This chain links TRBV6-1 with TRBJ1-6; 7 bases fit TRBD1. The CDR3 has 19 amino acids. V trimming: 4 bases; J trimming: 0 bases; junction bases outside the gene matches: 12. Per germline, CDR1 MNHNS and CDR2 SASEGT.

The chain links TRBV2 to TRBJ1-4; TRBD1 is a possible D gene (5 bases). Trimming removed 6 bases from V and 2 bases from J, with 10 bases in between. Germline V gene lookup returns CDR1 SNHLY and CDR2 FYNNEI. There are 14 residues in the CDR3. The chain's CDR3 is CASRGDSTNEKLFF. CDR3 coding DNA: TGTGCCAGCAGAGGGGACTCCACTAATGAAAAACTGTTTTTT.

The chain couples TRBV7-9 to TRBJ1-4, with 8 bases matching TRBD1. In germline, CDR1 is SEHNR, CDR2 FQNEAQ (reference sequence). The CDR3 loop spans 15 amino acids. V dropped 3 bases and J dropped 1; count of bases not matched to a gene: 1. CDR3 region: CASSFTGGTNEKLFF. In DNA, the CDR3 is TGTGCCAGCAGCTTTACAGGGGGAACTAATGAAAAACTGTTTTTT.

The chain has TRBV19 and TRBJ1-2; 8 nucleotides align to TRBD1. Unmatched junction bases numbered 8, after V lost 7 bases and J lost 1 base. The CDR3 has 15 amino acids. Looked up from germline, CDR1 is LNHDA and CDR2 is SQIVND (reference sequence). The CDR3, as DNA: TGTGCCAGTAATGGGGACAGGAATCTTAACTATGGCTACACCTTC. Amino acid sequence: CASNGDRNLNYGYTF.

The V and J genes are TRBV10-2 and TRBJ1-2; D uncertain. The CDR3 is 16 amino acids. Trimming removed 0 bases from V and 4 bases from J, with 15 bases in between. Germline V gives CDR1 WSHSY, CDR2 SAAADI. The CDR3 is CASSESRGLGPYGYTF. CDR3 DNA sequence: TGCGCCAGCAGTGAGTCGAGAGGGCTGGGTCCCTATGGCTACACCTTC.

The V call is TRBV5-1, the J call TRBJ1-1; D might be TRBD1 (6 bases). V was trimmed by 1 base and J by 5 bases, leaving 9 bases between them. The V gene's germline CDR1 is SGHRS and CDR2 YFSETQ. The CDR3 is made up of 13 amino acids. As DNA, the CDR3 is TGCGCCAGCAGCTTGACAGGGTCGACTGAAGCTTTCTTT. Its translation is CASSLTGSTEAFF.

The V gene is TRBV11-1, the J gene TRBJ2-2, with D possibly TRBD2 on 6 matching bases. V was trimmed by 2 bases and J by 7 bases, leaving 8 bases between them. CDR3 length: 13 residues. Germline lookup yields CDR1 SGHAT and CDR2 FQDESV (reference sequence). CDR3 sequence: CASSLRTNGELFF. For the CDR3, the DNA is TGTGCCAGCAGCTTACGGACTAACGGGGAGCTGTTTTTT.

The chain couples TRBV11-2 to TRBJ2-3; D unresolved. The V end was cut by 1 base, the J end by 1 base, with 12 bases between. This CDR3 region has 16 residues. Germline lookup yields CDR1 SGHAT and CDR2 FQNNGV. CDR3 residues: CASSLAPQAGTDTQYF. The CDR3 DNA reads as TGTGCCAGCAGCTTAGCCCCCCAAGCCGGCACAGATACGCAGTATTTT.

This clone has just one count. The chain has TRBV28 and TRBJ2-2, with 10 bases identical to TRBD2. V lost 4 bases to trimming and J lost 0 bases; unmatched junction nucleotides: 11. This CDR3 is 19 amino acids long. Germline lookup yields CDR1 MDHEN and CDR2 SYDVKM. CDR3 sequence: CASSSLPSSGGSNTGELFF. The DNA of the CDR3 is TGTGCCAGCAGTTCACTCCCTAGTAGCGGGGGGTCGAACACCGGGGAGCTGTTTTTT. Combining the CDR3 with reference TRBV28 and TRBJ2-2 gives the whole variable domain DVKVTQSSRYLVKRTGEKVFLECVQDMDHENMFWYRQDPGLGLRLIYFSYDVKMKEKGDIPEGYSVSREKKERFSLILESASTNQTSMYLCASSSLPSSGGSNTGELFFGEGSRLTVL.

This chain joins TRBV4-1 and TRBJ1-6; 8 nucleotides line up with TRBD1. With 2 bases clipped from V and 7 bases from J, the junction kept 4 bases outside the gene matches. This CDR3 is 15 amino acids long. The germline gives CDR1 MGHRA, CDR2 YSYEKL. In nucleotides, the CDR3 is TGCGCCAGCAGCCAATTGACAGGGGACAATTCACCCCTCCACTTT. Translating it yields CASSQLTGDNSPLHF.

The chain carries TRBV19 and TRBJ1-1; D may be TRBD1 (5 bases). The CDR3 spans 13 residues. The ends were cut back, 7 bases at V and 4 bases at J, with 13 bases in the middle. Germline V gene sequence: CDR1 LNHDA, CDR2 SQIVND (reference sequence). The CDR3 nucleotides are TGTGCCAGTATTGGTAAGGGGCCCACTGAAGCTTTCTTT. It is translated as CASIGKGPTEAFF.

The gene calls are TRBV9 and TRBJ1-6; maybe TRBD1 (5 bases). CDR1 and CDR2 (germline): SGDLS, YYNGEE. This CDR3 is 15 amino acids long. V was shortened by 0 bases and J by 7 bases, with 11 bases between the two germline ends. As DNA, the CDR3 is TGTGCCAGCAGCGTAGAGTTCGGGGGAAATTCACCCCTCCACTTT. Its translation: CASSVEFGGNSPLHF.

This clone was seen once. The J gene is TRBJ1-3, the V gene TRBV19; possible D gene TRBD1, 5 bases. CDR3 size: 15 residues. Germline V gene data show CDR1 as LNHDA and CDR2 as SQIVND (reference sequence). The V end lost 7 bases, the J end lost 3 bases, and 16 bases lay between the germline ends. In nucleotides, the CDR3 is TGTGCCAGTAAGAAGCCCGACAGACATGGAAACACCATATATTTT. As protein: CASKKPDRHGNTIYF.

The rearrangement joins TRBV5-4 to TRBJ2-2, with D possibly TRBD2 on 5 matching bases. Trimming stripped 4 bases from V and 6 bases from J, with 10 bases between. CDR1 is SGHNT, CDR2 YYREEE, per germline (reference sequence). CDR3 size: 13 residues. CDR3 protein: CASSPMRAGELFF. CDR3 bases: TGTGCCAGCAGCCCCATGCGGGCCGGGGAGCTGTTTTTT.

The rearrangement links TRBV7-9 to TRBJ2-1; TRBD2 aligns across 9 bases. The V gene end was trimmed by 3 bases and the J gene end by 4 bases; junction bases not matched to a gene: 4. CDR3 length: 15 residues. CDR1 is SEHNR, CDR2 FQNEAQ, per germline (reference sequence). CDR3: CASSFPSGGYNEQFF. CDR3 in DNA: TGTGCCAGCAGCTTTCCCAGCGGGGGGTACAATGAGCAGTTCTTC.